Here is one T cell receptor beta chain with its context. The PCR used 60 Vbeta and 13 Jbeta primers. Produced via immunoSEQ multiplex PCR; TCRdb's table is partial and in-frame only. This sample has 100,000 to 150,000 clones, with around 72% found just once. The data belong to a study of cytomegalovirus exposure and HLA in healthy donors. V lost 4 bases to trimming and J lost 2 bases; unmatched junction nucleotides: 5. Germline V gene sequence: CDR1 SEHNR, CDR2 FQNEAQ (reference sequence). The CDR3 spans 15 residues. V usage is TRBV7-9 and J usage is TRBJ2-5; 9 bases are a match to TRBD1. The origin of this receptor is a woman aged 40 to 49 in good health and CMV-seronegative. Sequencing input: PBMCs. The CDR3 DNA reads as TGTGCCAGCAGCTCACAGGGGGCGTTACAAGAGACCCAGTACTTC. Its protein product is CASSSQGALQETQYF.